This T cell receptor (beta chain) was sequenced during a study of technical replicates of blood from a few donors. The protocol was immunoSEQ multiplex PCR, while the TCRdb copy is restricted to in-frame clones and leaves out a portion. Counted here are about 88,000 clones, roughly 94% occurring once; the ten biggest clones make up about 0.26%. CDR3 length equals 15 residues. Per germline, CDR1 MDHEN and CDR2 SYDVKM. V was cut by 7 bases and J by 3 bases, with 15 bases left in between. The TCR was taken from a human donor in good health. The chain couples TRBV28 to TRBJ2-2; weak D call: TRBD1 (5 bases). The material sequenced was T cells isolated from PBMCs. The CDR3 DNA reads as TGTGCCAGCACGGGTTCAGACAGCTACACCGGGGAGCTGTTTTTT. It is translated as CASTGSDSYTGELFF.